This T cell receptor beta chain was sequenced for a study of blood T cell repertoires in COVID-19. Study overall: Acute-phase and convalescent COVID-19 samples originated in the United States, Italy and Spain. PBMCs, B-cell-depleted T cells, or T cells were the source of the cDNA or gDNA that made up the material.

Per the original data handling: From reference gene primer amplification, estimates of nucleated cell counts were derived. TCRdb's table, derived via immunoSEQ multiplex PCR, lists solely in-frame clones and lacks some. V and J calls and clone size are copied from that table; D and trimming were computed from the DNA. The sample yields more than 300,000 clones, approximately 89% seen once. There are 15 residues in the CDR3. In germline, CDR1 is SGHNT, CDR2 YYREEE (reference sequence). Deletions cut 3 bases from V and 0 bases from J, with 10 bases between. The clonotype originates from a woman between 18 and 30 years old who had recovered from COVID-19. The sample consisted of peripheral blood. The chain employs TRBV5-4 and TRBJ2-1, with a tentative D call TRBD2 (5 bases). In nucleotides, the CDR3 is TGTGCCAGCAGCTCCCCCGCGGGCTCCTACAATGAGCAGTTCTTC. Its protein is CASSSPAGSYNEQFF. Looking up the rest from reference TRBV5-4 and TRBJ2-1 gives the full variable domain: ETGVTQSPTHLIKTRGQQVTLRCSSQSGHNTVSWYQQALGQGPQFIFQYYREEENGRGNFPPRFSGLQFPNYSSELNVNALELDDSALYLCASSSPAGSYNEQFFGPGTRLTVL.